The 27 T cell receptor beta chains given below trace back to one sample, sequenced in a study of T cells after yellow fever vaccination. MiXCR was run by TCRdb on the 5' RACE reads, yielding one entry per CDR3 protein. The sample lists some 320,000 distinct CDR3 sequences, around 11% seen once, with about 3.3% in the top ten. Sequences were derived from CD4+ T cells sorted from PBMCs, sampled 45 days after the yellow fever booster vaccination. Receptors were obtained from a man aged 18 to 29 who received the YFV17D yellow fever vaccine.

This clonotype was seen more than once but under ten times. The chain combines TRBV20-1 with TRBJ1-6; no clear D. This CDR3 has 13 amino acids. Trimming removed 6 bases from V and 5 bases from J, with 11 bases in between. Germline CDR1 reads DFQATT; CDR2 reads SNEGSKA (reference sequence). The CDR3 bases are TGCAGTGCAACCAAGACGGATAATTCACCCCTCCACTTT. Translated, it gives CSATKTDNSPLHF.

This clonotype has more than one count but fewer than ten. This chain connects TRBV6-2 or TRBV6-3 to TRBJ2-3; D call uncertain. Per germline, CDR1 MNHEY and CDR2 SVGEGT. Trimming left V 0 bases short and J 1 base short, with 5 bases between. The CDR3 sequence is 14 residues long. As DNA, the CDR3 is TGTGCCAGCAGTTACTCAGCCGGCACAGATACGCAGTATTTT. Amino acid sequence: CASSYSAGTDTQYF.

This clonotype was seen a handful of times. This rearrangement joins TRBV20-1 to TRBJ1-6, with no clear D. Germline V gives CDR1 DFQATT, CDR2 SNEGSKA (reference sequence). V lost 2 bases and J lost 2, with 13 bases in between. The CDR3 extends over 16 amino acids. The CDR3 sequence is CSARTPGLAYNSPLHF. Written as DNA, the CDR3 is TGCAGTGCTAGAACGCCCGGACTGGCCTATAATTCACCCCTCCACTTT.

The sample holds a few counts of this clonotype. The rearrangement joins TRBV9 to TRBJ2-1, with TRBD1 matching 9 bases. This CDR3 region has 15 residues. Germline trimming cut 0 bases from V and 7 bases from J; bases unmatched to any gene: 5. The germline gives CDR1 SGDLS, CDR2 YYNGEE. CDR3 DNA: TGTGCCAGCAGCGTAGCAGGACAGGGGATGAATGAGCAGTTCTTC. Its translation is CASSVAGQGMNEQFF. Supplemented by reference TRBV9 and TRBJ2-1, the full variable domain reads DSGVTQTPKHLITATGQRVTLRCSPRSGDLSVYWYQQSLDQGLQFLIQYYNGEERAKGNILERFSAQQFPDLHSELNLSSLELGDSALYFCASSVAGQGMNEQFFGPGTRLTVL.

This clonotype was picked up a small number of times. The V call is TRBV24-1, the J call TRBJ2-1; weak D call: TRBD2 (5 bases). V dropped 4 bases and J dropped 9 bases, with 18 bases sitting between them. This CDR3 region has 15 residues. In germline, CDR1 is KGHDR, CDR2 SFDVKD. CDR3 sequence (DNA): TGTGCCACCAGTGACCCGCGGAGAGGGTTAGGTGAGCAGTTCTTC. Encoded protein: CATSDPRRGLGEQFF.

This clonotype has more than one count but fewer than ten. CDR3 nucleotide sequence: TGTGCCAGCAGTTCCCCGGCCGGGAGCGAGACCCAGTACTTC. Residues: CASSSPAGSETQYF. The chain has TRBV28 and TRBJ2-5; possibly TRBD2 for D (6 bases). The germline CDR1 and CDR2 sequences are MDHEN and SYDVKM. V lost 4 bases, J lost 5 bases, and 14 bases lay in between. There are 14 residues in the CDR3.

This clonotype came up a few times. The chain employs TRBV7-3 and TRBJ2-5; possible D gene TRBD2, 7 bases. The CDR3 covers 17 residues. CDR1 and CDR2 from the germline V gene are SGHTA and FQGTGA. The V gene lost 5 bases and the J gene lost 5 bases, with 24 bases spanning the gap. CDR3 loop: CASSDGRGGSGGETQYF. DNA for the CDR3: TGTGCCAGCAGCGATGGAAGGGGGGGCTCAGGTGGGGAGACCCAGTACTTC.

This clonotype showed up just a few times. The chain has TRBV5-5 and TRBJ2-7, with 10 bases matching TRBD1. The germline V gene has CDR1 SGHKS and CDR2 YYEKEE (reference sequence). V was clipped by 3 bases and J by 6 bases; unmatched bases: 12. The CDR3 is 16 residues long. For the CDR3, the DNA is TGTGCCAGCAGCTCGGGACAGGGGATATTAACGCTCGAGCAGTACGTC. This codes for CASSSGQGILTLEQYV.

This clonotype was counted a few times. The V and J genes are TRBV15 and TRBJ2-7, with a weak D call TRBD2 (6 bases). With 0 bases removed from V and 3 bases from J, the gap between germline ends came to 12 bases. CDR1 is LNHNV and CDR2 is YYDKDF in the germline V gene (reference sequence). The CDR3 has 15 residues. The CDR3 DNA reads as TGTGCCACCAGCAGAGATTTGGCGGGACGCTACGAGCAGTACTTC. It translates to CATSRDLAGRYEQYF.

The V and J genes are TRBV7-2 and TRBJ1-5; no clear D. The V gene lost 3 bases and the J gene lost 5 bases, with 8 bases spanning the gap. In germline, CDR1 is SGHTA, CDR2 FQGNSA. The CDR3 has 13 residues. CDR3 amino acids: CASSFSRDQPQHF. For the CDR3, the DNA is TGTGCCAGCAGCTTTAGTCGGGATCAGCCCCAGCATTTT.

The V call is TRBV5-5, the J call TRBJ1-2, with TRBD1 identical over 7 bases. V gave up 4 bases and J gave up 2 bases; unmatched junction bases: 11. CDR3 length equals 16 residues. Germline V CDR1 and CDR2: SGHKS, YYEKEE (reference sequence). This CDR3 reads CASSRVRGSDNYGYTF. The CDR3 DNA is TGTGCCAGCAGCAGAGTCAGGGGGTCAGACAACTATGGCTACACCTTC.

The V and J genes are TRBV7-8 and TRBJ1-5, with 7 bases matching TRBD1. The V and J ends lost 3 bases and 1 base, in that order; junction bases with no gene match: 6. This CDR3 spans 16 amino acids. Looked up from germline, CDR1 is SGHVS and CDR2 is FQNEAQ. The CDR3 region is CASSFAGTASNQPQHF. The CDR3 DNA follows: TGTGCCAGCAGCTTCGCCGGGACAGCAAGCAATCAGCCCCAGCATTTT.

This clonotype was detected many times. CDR3 DNA sequence: TGTGCCAGCACCCAAACCGGCGGGACAGGGGCGATGGAGTTTGGCTACACCTTC. This gives the protein CASTQTGGTGAMEFGYTF. V and J are TRBV5-6 and TRBJ1-2; TRBD1 aligns across 10 bases. V lost 6 bases and J lost 7; bases outside the gene matches: 21. The CDR3 length is 18 residues. Germline loops: CDR1 SGHDT, CDR2 YYEEEE.

This clonotype was counted only a few times. The J gene is TRBJ2-6, the V gene TRBV3-1, with 9 bases identical to TRBD1. The CDR3 consists of 18 residues. Germline-derived CDR1 and CDR2 are LGHDT and YNNKEL (reference sequence). After removal of 5 bases from V and 2 bases from J, the junction contained 10 bases not matched to a gene. The CDR3 nucleotides read TGTGCCAGCAGCAGAACCGGGACAGGGCCACCTGGGGCCAACGTCCTGACTTTC. Its translation is CASSRTGTGPPGANVLTF.

The gene calls are TRBV5-1 and TRBJ2-1; 10 bases are shared with TRBD2. Unmatched junction bases numbered 6, after V lost 3 bases and J lost 6 bases. The CDR3 covers 15 residues. Germline-derived CDR1 and CDR2 are SGHRS and YFSETQ. The CDR3 sequence is CASSSLAGPPNEQFF. In DNA, the CDR3 is TGCGCCAGCAGCTCACTAGCGGGGCCCCCCAATGAGCAGTTCTTC.

The genes are TRBV7-2 and TRBJ2-5, with 7 bases identical to TRBD1. J gave up 5 bases and V 6 bases, and 9 bases lay outside the gene matches. CDR3 length equals 14 residues. Germline values: CDR1 SGHTA, CDR2 FQGNSA. The CDR3 sequence is CASRHRGLGETQYF. CDR3 in DNA: TGTGCCAGCAGACACAGGGGATTGGGGGAGACCCAGTACTTC. Full variable domain (rest looked up from reference TRBV7-2 and TRBJ2-5): GAGVSQSPSNKVTEKGKDVELRCDPISGHTALYWYRQSLGQGLEFLIYFQGNSAPDKSGLPSDRFSAERTGGSVSTLTIQRTQQEDSAVYLCASRHRGLGETQYFGPGTRLLVL.

This clonotype was picked up a small number of times. The rearrangement links TRBV6-2 or TRBV6-3 to TRBJ1-6; D ambiguous. Trimming cost V 6 bases and J 10 bases, with 13 bases left between them. The CDR3 runs 13 residues. CDR1 MNHEY and CDR2 SVGEGT come from the germline V gene. CDR3 amino acids: CASRGYGESPLHF. In DNA, the CDR3 is TGTGCCAGCAGAGGTTATGGAGAATCACCCCTCCACTTT.

This chain joins TRBV5-1 and TRBJ2-4, with 11 nucleotides matching TRBD1. In germline, CDR1 is SGHRS, CDR2 YFSETQ. The V gene end was trimmed by 3 bases and the J gene end by 8 bases; junction bases not matched to a gene: 4. This CDR3 spans 14 amino acids. The CDR3 DNA is TGCGCCAGCAGCTCGGGACAGGGGGGGGACATTCAGTACTTC. Protein product: CASSSGQGGDIQYF.

The genes are TRBV9 and TRBJ2-7; no clear D. Germline CDR1 SGDLS, CDR2 YYNGEE. V was pared by 0 bases and J by 6 bases, with 13 bases between. The CDR3 spans 14 residues. For the CDR3, the DNA is TGTGCCAGCAGCGTAGGTTGGAAGGAAGGCGAGCAGTACTTC. Encoded protein: CASSVGWKEGEQYF. Together with reference TRBV9 and TRBJ2-7, the CDR3 gives the full variable domain: DSGVTQTPKHLITATGQRVTLRCSPRSGDLSVYWYQQSLDQGLQFLIQYYNGEERAKGNILERFSAQQFPDLHSELNLSSLELGDSALYFCASSVGWKEGEQYFGPGTRLTVT.

In this sample, this clonotype turned up many times. The chain couples TRBV7-3 to TRBJ2-5; D tentatively reads TRBD1 or TRBD2 (6 bases each). From germline, CDR1 is SGHTA and CDR2 FQGTGA. CDR3 size: 13 residues. V lost 6 bases, J lost 4 bases, and 12 bases lay in between. CDR3 protein: CASSTGGAETQYF. DNA of the CDR3: TGTGCCAGCAGTACCGGGGGCGCAGAGACCCAGTACTTC.

J is TRBJ2-2 and V is TRBV6-1, with no clear D. The V end lost 1 base, the J end lost 13 bases, and 4 bases lay between the germline ends. Looked up from germline, CDR1 is MNHNS and CDR2 is SASEGT. There are 10 residues in the CDR3. This chain's CDR3 is CASSEVTLFF. CDR3 DNA sequence: TGTGCCAGCAGTGAAGTTACGCTGTTTTTT.

This clonotype appeared many times. CDR3 in amino acids: CASSQGVRDRGQPQHF. CDR3 sequence (DNA): TGCGCCAGCAGCCAAGGAGTTCGGGACAGGGGACAGCCCCAGCATTTT. The chain recombines TRBV4-3 with TRBJ1-5; TRBD1 agrees at 10 bases. CDR1 is LGHNA and CDR2 is YSLEER in the germline V gene. This CDR3 is built from 16 residues. The ends lost 1 base at V and 7 bases at J; junction bases unmatched: 7.

The sample holds many counts of this clonotype. The chain combines TRBV4-1 with TRBJ2-1, with TRBD2 matching over 11 bases. V shed 4 bases, J shed 7 bases, and the junction held 12 bases outside the gene matches. Germline V gene sequence: CDR1 MGHRA, CDR2 YSYEKL. This CDR3 has 17 amino acids. CDR3 DNA: TGCGCCAGCAGCCGAGGGGGACTAGCGGCCCTAGGTAATGAGCAGTTCTTC. It is translated as CASSRGGLAALGNEQFF.

The genes are TRBV20-1 and TRBJ2-1; D might be TRBD2 (7 bases). Trimming took off 0 bases at V and 7 bases at J, with 16 bases between the two ends. Per germline, CDR1 DFQATT and CDR2 SNEGSKA (reference sequence). This CDR3 is 15 amino acids long. The CDR3 protein is CSARDRRGAGNEQFF. CDR3 coding DNA: TGCAGTGCTAGAGATCGTCGGGGGGCGGGGAATGAGCAGTTCTTC.

This clonotype occurred many times. The gene calls are TRBV6-5 and TRBJ1-6, with D unclear. V dropped 5 bases and J dropped 10 bases, with 21 bases sitting between them. The germline CDR1 and CDR2 sequences are MNHEY and SVGAGI. The CDR3 has 16 amino acids. The CDR3 nucleotides read TGTGCCAGCAGTAGGAGAGCTACAGTGGGAGGGTCACCCCTCCACTTT. It yields the protein CASSRRATVGGSPLHF.

There are many counts of this clonotype. The genes are TRBV10-3 and TRBJ2-4; TRBD2 matches 9 bases. V was pared by 10 bases and J by 4 bases, with 8 bases of the junction left unmatched. The CDR3 totals 14 residues. Germline V gene data show CDR1 as ENHRY and CDR2 as SYGVKD. The CDR3 protein is CATNSGGYKNIQYF. The CDR3 DNA reads TGTGCCACTAATAGCGGGGGTTATAAAAACATTCAGTACTTC.

This clonotype was counted at least ten times. The V gene is TRBV5-1, the J gene TRBJ2-7; 12 bases align to TRBD2. Trimming cost V 3 bases and J 2 bases; bases outside gene matches: 6. The CDR3 runs 16 residues. Germline V CDR1 and CDR2: SGHRS, YFSETQ. CDR3 coding DNA: TGCGCCAGCAGCTGGACGCTAGCGGGGGGGGCCTACGAGCAGTACTTC. Protein sequence: CASSWTLAGGAYEQYF.